These 10 T cell receptor beta chains share one sample of origin, sequenced in a study of blood T cell repertoires in COVID-19. Clones were read by immunoSEQ multiplex PCR, and TCRdb kept only the in-frame ones, dropping some. The sample lists roughly 380,000 clones; 89% were seen once. Sequenced material: peripheral blood. Receptors originate from a woman aged 40 to 49 with COVID-19, enrolled during active disease.

The V call is TRBV7-2, the J call TRBJ1-1, with 8 bases aligning to TRBD1. CDR3 length equals 14 residues. From germline, CDR1 is SGHTA and CDR2 FQGNSA. Trimming cost V 3 bases and J 5 bases; bases outside gene matches: 5. The CDR3 DNA reads as TGTGCCAGCAGCTTGTCAGGGGGCCGGACTGAAGCTTTCTTT. Amino acids: CASSLSGGRTEAFF.

This clone has only one observation. The DNA for the CDR3 is TGCGCCAGCAGCCAGGAAGACAGGCCCCAAGAGACCCAGTACTTC. Translated: CASSQEDRPQETQYF. The V call is TRBV4-3, the J call TRBJ2-5; a possible D gene is TRBD1 (6 bases). Germline CDR1 and CDR2: LGHNA and YSLEER. V was shortened by 3 bases and J by 1 base, with 12 bases between the two germline ends. The CDR3 sequence is 15 residues long.

Written as DNA, the CDR3 is TGTGCCAGCTCAATCCAGGCTACGCATCAGCCCCAGCATTTT. It yields the protein CASSIQATHQPQHF. The chain links TRBV18 to TRBJ1-5; D is unclear. The CDR3 is made up of 14 amino acids. CDR1 KGHSH and CDR2 LQKENI come from the germline V gene. Deletions cut 5 bases from V and 5 bases from J, with 13 bases between.

This chain uses TRBV19 with TRBJ2-2, with 8 bases matching TRBD1. J lost 6 bases, V lost 6 bases, and 3 bases had no gene match. Per germline, CDR1 LNHDA and CDR2 SQIVND (reference sequence). The CDR3 length is 13 residues. The CDR3 loop is CASSPRGPGELFF. The CDR3 nucleotides read TGTGCCAGTAGCCCCAGGGGGCCCGGGGAGCTGTTTTTT.

This sequence joins TRBV5-1 and TRBJ2-1; TRBD2 matches 10 bases. The CDR3 has 15 amino acids. Germline V CDR1 and CDR2: SGHRS, YFSETQ. J was trimmed by 4 bases and V by 0 bases; bases with no gene match: 1. The CDR3 region has the DNA TGCGCCAGCAGCTTGGGACTAGCGGGTTACAATGAGCAGTTCTTC. Its protein product is CASSLGLAGYNEQFF.

The chain is built from TRBV29-1 and TRBJ2-5, with TRBD2 matching 15 bases. The germline V gene encodes CDR1 SQVTM and CDR2 ANQGSEA. Trimming took 3 bases from V and 4 from J; bases not matched to a gene: 0. This CDR3 has 14 residues. The CDR3 DNA follows: TGCAGCGTTGAGGGACTAGCGGGGGGAGAGACCCAGTACTTC. This sequence encodes CSVEGLAGGETQYF.

V is TRBV30 and J is TRBJ1-3; D is uncertain. The CDR3 sequence is 16 residues long. Germline values: CDR1 GTSNPN, CDR2 SVGIG (reference sequence). V lost 6 bases to trimming and J lost 2 bases, with 20 bases between them. In DNA, the CDR3 is TGTGCCTGCACTATGGCTAGAGATCTGACTGGAAACACCATATATTTT. Its protein is CACTMARDLTGNTIYF.

V usage is TRBV28 and J usage is TRBJ1-1; TRBD1 agrees at 8 bases. This CDR3 spans 14 amino acids. Germline V CDR1 and CDR2: MDHEN, SYDVKM. Trimming cost V 5 bases and J 10 bases; bases outside gene matches: 12. The CDR3 is CASSPGTGPRRAFF. The CDR3 DNA sequence: TGTGCCAGCAGTCCGGGGACAGGCCCGAGACGAGCTTTCTTT. The full variable domain, rest sourced from reference TRBV28 and TRBJ1-1, is DVKVTQSSRYLVKRTGEKVFLECVQDMDHENMFWYRQDPGLGLRLIYFSYDVKMKEKGDIPEGYSVSREKKERFSLILESASTNQTSMYLCASSPGTGPRRAFFGQGTRLTVV.

This chain joins TRBV6-6 and TRBJ1-1; D gene uncertain. Germline values: CDR1 MNHNY, CDR2 SVGAGI (reference sequence). The CDR3 spans 12 residues. V was trimmed by 2 bases and J by 7 bases, leaving 8 bases between them. CDR3 DNA sequence: TGTGCCAGCAGTTACGAGGGCCTTGAAGCTTTCTTT. Its protein is CASSYEGLEAFF.

V gene TRBV15 combines with J gene TRBJ1-4, with 8 bases aligning to TRBD1. Germline V gene data show CDR1 as LNHNV and CDR2 as YYDKDF (reference sequence). This CDR3 is built from 15 residues. V shed 3 bases and J 6 bases; nucleotides not matched to a gene: 6. The CDR3 loop reads CATSSDRGWDEKLFF. CDR3 coding DNA: TGTGCCACCAGCAGCGACAGGGGCTGGGATGAAAAACTGTTTTTT. The complete variable domain, with remaining parts taken from reference TRBV15 and TRBJ1-4, reads DAMVIQNPRYQVTQFGKPVTLSCSQTLNHNVMYWYQQKSSQAPKLLFHYYDKDFNNEADTPDNFQSRRPNTSFCFLDIRSPGLGDTAMYLCATSSDRGWDEKLFFGSGTQLSVL.